The clone carrying this T cell receptor beta chain has more than one count but fewer than ten. This record comes from a study of blood T cell repertoires in COVID-19. Study details: PBMCs, B-cell-depleted T cells, or T cells provided the cDNA or gDNA that made up the material.

Authors' processing steps: Reference gene primer amplification gave nucleated cell count estimates. Method: immunoSEQ multiplex PCR; TCRdb's copy keeps in-frame clones and lacks some. V, J and clone size derive from that table, while D and trimming were established from the DNA sequence. Of about 260,000 clones in the sample, around 84% were seen once. The CDR3 spans 16 residues. Germline CDR1 ENHRY, CDR2 SYGVKD. Trimming cost V 10 bases and J 0 bases; bases outside gene matches: 8. The chain links TRBV10-3 to TRBJ2-2, with TRBD1 identical over 10 bases. Sequencing used peripheral blood. The receptor was derived from a man aged 55 to 70 with acute or convalescent COVID-19. CDR3 residues: CATFPGQGANTGELFF. In nucleotides, the CDR3 is TGTGCCACCTTCCCCGGACAGGGGGCGAACACCGGGGAGCTGTTTTTT.